One T cell receptor beta chain is described in this entry. Its antigen is unidentified. Its ends do not fully match the called genes, so a read error is possible. Genomic DNA was the PCR template. The TCR beta CDR3 region was amplified using 30 forward and 13 reverse primers. In TCRdb, the multiplex PCR reads were re-called with MiXCR into one record per CDR3 protein. The data show around 300,000 distinct CDR3 sequences, 45% to 60% seen once. The sample comes from a study of type 1 and type 2 diabetes patients. Findings of the study overall: Some T1D-only expanded clones might appear in more T2D or control samples.

Material for sequencing was peripheral blood mononuclear cells (PBMCs). The source is a young man with type 2 diabetes.

CDR3 protein: CASGLGTGNEQFF. The CDR3 DNA sequence: TGCGCTAGTGGTTTGGGGACAGGCAATGAGCAGTTCTTC. This chain uses TRBV12-5 with TRBJ2-1; the match to TRBD1 covers 8 bases. The CDR3 has 13 residues. The germline CDR1 and CDR2 sequences are LGHNT and FRNRAP.